The sequence of this T cell receptor (beta chain) was determined in a study of blood T cell repertoires in COVID-19. Overall study context: COVID-19 samples from acute and convalescent phases originated in the United States, Italy and Spain. T cells, B-cell-depleted T cells, or PBMCs provided the cDNA or gDNA that served as material.

Original processing notes: How many nucleated cells were present was estimated from reference gene primer amplification. Method: immunoSEQ multiplex PCR; TCRdb's copy keeps in-frame clones and lacks some. V and J calls and clone size follow that table, whereas D and trimming were derived from the DNA. The repertoire has 60,000 to 65,000 clones, roughly 71% of them found once; the top ten carry 25% to 30%. This CDR3 contains 14 residues. The germline gives CDR1 MGHDK, CDR2 SYGVNS. The V end was cut by 3 bases, the J end by 1 base, with 9 bases between. This TCR derives from a woman older than 75 with acute or convalescent COVID-19. The specimen sequenced was peripheral blood. The rearrangement uses TRBV25-1 and TRBJ1-1; D gene ambiguous. This CDR3 is CASSEVGRNTEAFF. CDR3 coding DNA: TGTGCCAGCAGTGAGGTTGGCAGGAACACTGAAGCTTTCTTT. Full variable domain (remainder filled in from reference TRBV25-1 and TRBJ1-1): EADIYQTPRYLVIGTGKKITLECSQTMGHDKMYWYQQDPGMELHLIHYSYGVNSTEKGDLSSESTVSRIRTEHFPLTLESARPSHTSQYLCASSEVGRNTEAFFGQGTRLTVV.